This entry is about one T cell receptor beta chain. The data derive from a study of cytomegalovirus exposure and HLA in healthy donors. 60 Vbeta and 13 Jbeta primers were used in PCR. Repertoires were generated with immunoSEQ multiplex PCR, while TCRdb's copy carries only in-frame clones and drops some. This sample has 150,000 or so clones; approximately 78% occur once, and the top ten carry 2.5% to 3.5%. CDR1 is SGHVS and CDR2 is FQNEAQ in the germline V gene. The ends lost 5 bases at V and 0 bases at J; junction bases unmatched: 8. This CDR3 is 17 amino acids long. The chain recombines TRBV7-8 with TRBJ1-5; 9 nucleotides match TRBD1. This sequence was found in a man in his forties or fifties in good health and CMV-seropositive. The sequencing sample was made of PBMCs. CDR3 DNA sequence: TGTGCCAGCAGCCCCGGACAGGGGCGTAATAGCAATCAGCCCCAGCATTTT. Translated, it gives CASSPGQGRNSNQPQHF.